This record covers a single TCR beta chain. Its cognate antigen is unknown. Primed by a sample-barcoded 5' primer and a J-beta primer mix, a second PCR proceeded for 7 to 11 cycles. TCRdb reanalysed the 5' RACE reads using MiXCR and keeps one entry per CDR3 protein. The data contain roughly 700,000 distinct CDR3 sequences, 32% of them singletons. This sample is part of a study of blood T cells in healthy people across ages. Broader study findings: The authors considered diversity estimates from one million T cells to be underestimates.

This CDR3 contains 14 residues. Germline-derived CDR1 and CDR2 are DFQATT and SNEGSKA (reference sequence). The TCR originated in a woman of 80 years or more in good health. The source material was blood. The chain joins TRBV20-1 to TRBJ2-4; TRBD1 is a possible D gene (6 bases). With the DNA end fitting TRBJ2-7 better, the J assignment may be wrong. CDR3 bases: TGCAGTGCTAGACCGGGACACGGGAAGACCGAGCAGTACTTC. Amino acids: CSARPGHGKTEQYF.